Shown below are 4 T cell receptor beta chains from a single sample sequenced in a study of long-term antiretroviral therapy in people with HIV. The libraries were made with immunoSEQ v3.0 at survey level. The data were produced by immunoSEQ multiplex PCR, yet TCRdb's version contains in-frame clones alone and is incomplete. The sample contains roughly 34,000 clones, roughly 94% of which appear only once. Sample: unsorted PBMCs, taken more than 5 years after starting antiretroviral therapy. The receptor source for this set is a woman between 50 and 59 years old with HIV.

The chain links TRBV7-2 to TRBJ2-3; 10 bases are a match to TRBD2. The J segment lost 4 bases and the V segment lost 3 bases, leaving 7 bases of the junction unmatched. The CDR3 runs 16 residues. Germline CDR1 is SGHTA and CDR2 is FQGNSA. CDR3 region: CASSFLAGGRADTQYF. In DNA form, the CDR3 reads TGTGCCAGCAGCTTCTTAGCGGGGGGCCGTGCAGATACGCAGTATTTT. Full variable domain (missing parts from reference TRBV7-2 and TRBJ2-3): GAGVSQSPSNKVTEKGKDVELRCDPISGHTALYWYRQSLGQGLEFLIYFQGNSAPDKSGLPSDRFSAERTGGSVSTLTIQRTQQEDSAVYLCASSFLAGGRADTQYFGPGTRLTVL.

The chain joins TRBV19 to TRBJ2-1; 9 nucleotides agree with TRBD2. The CDR3 is made up of 18 amino acids. After removal of 3 bases from V and 0 bases from J, the junction contained 9 bases not matched to a gene. Germline V gives CDR1 LNHDA, CDR2 SQIVND (reference sequence). Here the CDR3 DNA reads TGTGCCAGTAGTATGTCAGCGGGGGGCCCGAGCTCCTACAATGAGCAGTTCTTC. Its protein is CASSMSAGGPSSYNEQFF.

For the CDR3, the DNA is TGTGCCAGCAGTGAACGGGACAGGGGTATTTATGGTAATTCACCCCTCCACTTT. Encoded protein: CASSERDRGIYGNSPLHF. The chain couples TRBV6-1 to TRBJ1-6; 10 bases match TRBD1. V shed 2 bases and J 6 bases; nucleotides not matched to a gene: 10. The CDR3 is made up of 18 amino acids. The germline gives CDR1 MNHNS, CDR2 SASEGT.

The chain is built from TRBV7-9 and TRBJ2-5; TRBD2 agrees at 13 bases. The V gene's germline CDR1 is SEHNR and CDR2 FQNEAQ (reference sequence). The CDR3 has 18 residues. V dropped 0 bases and J dropped 1; count of bases not matched to a gene: 5. The CDR3 nucleotides are TGTGCCAGCAGCTTAGCAGGGAGACTAGCGGGGGGCCAAGAGACCCAGTACTTC. Translated, it gives CASSLAGRLAGGQETQYF.